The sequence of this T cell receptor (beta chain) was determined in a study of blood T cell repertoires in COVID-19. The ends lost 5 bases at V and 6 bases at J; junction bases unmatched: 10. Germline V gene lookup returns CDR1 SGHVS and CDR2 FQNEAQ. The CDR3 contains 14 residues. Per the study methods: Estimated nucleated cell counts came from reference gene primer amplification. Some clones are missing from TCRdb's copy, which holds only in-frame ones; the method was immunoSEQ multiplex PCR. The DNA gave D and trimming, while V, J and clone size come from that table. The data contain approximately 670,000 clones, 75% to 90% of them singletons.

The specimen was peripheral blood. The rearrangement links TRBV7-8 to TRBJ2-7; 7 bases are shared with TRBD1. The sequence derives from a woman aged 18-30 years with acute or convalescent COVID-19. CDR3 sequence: CASSESGQLPEQYF. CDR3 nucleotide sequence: TGTGCCAGCAGCGAGTCGGGACAGTTACCCGAGCAGTACTTC. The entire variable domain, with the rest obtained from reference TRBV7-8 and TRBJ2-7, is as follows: GAGVSQSPRYKVAKRGQDVALRCDPISGHVSLFWYQQALGQGPEFLTYFQNEAQLDKSGLPSDRFFAERPEGSVSTLKIQRTQQEDSAVYLCASSESGQLPEQYFGPGTRLTVT.